The subject of this entry is one T cell receptor (beta chain). Germline CDR1 WNHNN, CDR2 SYGVQD (reference sequence). The CDR3 extends over 14 amino acids. Between the trimmed V and J ends, which lost 0 bases and 5 bases, there was a span of 10 bases. TCRdb called the 5' RACE reads again in MiXCR, with one record for every CDR3 protein. This sample has 100,000 to 120,000 distinct CDR3 sequences, with over 10% found just once. The data stem from a study of early T cells in non-severe SARS-CoV-2 infection. The sequence was obtained from an adult who was a healthcare worker with PCR-confirmed SARS-CoV-2 infection or an uninfected control (not recorded which). This chain connects TRBV10-1 to TRBJ1-1; weak D call: TRBD1 (5 bases). This specimen consisted of whole blood, obtained at baseline. The CDR3 nucleotides read TGCGCCAGCAGTGAGTCAAAGGGGAGGACTGAAGCTTTCTTT. Encoded protein: CASSESKGRTEAFF.